This paragraph covers one T cell receptor (beta chain) sequence. What it binds is not known. This sample is part of a study of cytomegalovirus exposure and HLA in healthy donors. Findings and limits, study-wide: There were some public TCRs occurring in many donors, but most TCR sequences were rare. In a later analysis, CMV-associated beta chains were mostly HLA-associated, it appeared. The authors later found TCR association rates varying by HLA locus, with DRB1 most and HLA-C fewest.

The CDR3 length is 14 residues. The J segment lost 5 bases and the V segment lost 6 bases, leaving 6 bases of the junction unmatched. Germline V gene data show CDR1 as LNHDA and CDR2 as SQIVND (reference sequence). PCR was performed using 60 Vbeta and 13 Jbeta primers. Assay used: immunoSEQ multiplex PCR; TCRdb lists only in-frame clones, some missing. The top ten clones hold under 0.6% of a sample with 200,000 to 300,000 clones, roughly 78% of them seen once. This clonotype originated in a boy between 10 and 17 years old in good health and CMV-seronegative. The sequenced sample was PBMCs. This chain uses TRBV19 with TRBJ1-5, with 8 positions matching TRBD1. This CDR3 reads CASRRQGSDQPQHF. The CDR3 bases are TGTGCCAGTAGGAGACAGGGGTCCGATCAGCCCCAGCATTTT.